Presented here are 21 T cell receptor beta chains from one specimen sequenced in a study of shared clonotypes between healthy human individuals. Clones were sequenced by immunoSEQ multiplex PCR, and TCRdb holds only the in-frame ones, with some missing. The sample yields about 1.5 million clones, 98% seen once. Material: naive CD4+ T cells sorted from blood. The subset: CD45RA+ positively selected. These receptors were taken from a young man in good health.

The chain employs TRBV9 and TRBJ2-5; 9 bases are shared with TRBD1. Trimming at V came to 3 bases and at J to 1 base, leaving 4 bases not matched to a gene. The CDR3 is 15 amino acids. Per the germline V gene, CDR1 is SGDLS and CDR2 is YYNGEE. This chain's CDR3 is CASSERQGVQETQYF. In nucleotides, the CDR3 is TGTGCCAGCAGCGAACGACAGGGGGTCCAAGAGACCCAGTACTTC.

The gene calls are TRBV27 and TRBJ1-2, with D unclear. With 5 bases removed from V and 0 bases from J, the gap between germline ends came to 1 base. Germline assignment: CDR1 MNHEY and CDR2 SMNVEV (reference sequence). CDR3 length equals 11 residues. CDR3: CASSPNYGYTF. The CDR3 DNA is TGTGCCAGCAGTCCTAACTATGGCTACACCTTC.

V is TRBV11-2 and J is TRBJ2-2; 8 nucleotides line up with TRBD2. V gave up 7 bases and J gave up 6 bases; unmatched junction bases: 13. This CDR3 is 16 amino acids long. Germline V gene data show CDR1 as SGHAT and CDR2 as FQNNGV. CDR3 sequence reads: CASTGISGSYAGELFF. CDR3 bases: TGTGCCAGCACCGGGATAAGCGGGAGTTATGCCGGGGAGCTGTTTTTT.

The V gene is TRBV25-1, the J gene TRBJ2-7; D is unresolved. CDR1 is MGHDK, CDR2 SYGVNS, per germline. This CDR3 is 13 amino acids long. Trimming left V 0 bases short and J 4 bases short, with 7 bases between. The DNA for the CDR3 is TGTGCCAGCAGTGAATACGTCGGGTACGAGCAGTACTTC. Translated, it gives CASSEYVGYEQYF.

V usage is TRBV28 and J usage is TRBJ2-7, with 7 bases identical to TRBD2. The trim removed 4 bases at V and 0 bases at J, leaving 9 bases unmatched. The germline V gene has CDR1 MDHEN and CDR2 SYDVKM. This CDR3 is built from 16 residues. The CDR3 region has the DNA TGTGCCAGCAGTTCGTTTAAAAGCGGGATCTCCTACGAGCAGTACTTC. Translating it yields CASSSFKSGISYEQYF.

DNA of the CDR3: TGTGCCAGCAGTGAAATTCCCATGGGCAGCTACGAGCAGTACTTC. It yields the protein CASSEIPMGSYEQYF. The gene calls are TRBV6-1 and TRBJ2-7; D unclear. This CDR3 is 15 amino acids long. With 2 bases removed from V and 3 bases from J, the gap between germline ends came to 14 bases. Germline V lookup: CDR1 MNHNS, CDR2 SASEGT.

The chain has TRBV7-2 and TRBJ1-4, with D possibly matching TRBD1 (5 bases). Germline V gives CDR1 SGHTA, CDR2 FQGNSA. V gave up 5 bases and J gave up 7 bases, with 17 bases separating them. The CDR3 totals 15 residues. The DNA of the CDR3 is TGTGCCAGCAGCCCAGCGGGGTGGGGCGTTGAAAAACTGTTTTTT. Its translation is CASSPAGWGVEKLFF.

The rearrangement links TRBV7-2 to TRBJ1-4; D perhaps matches TRBD1 (5 bases). In germline, CDR1 is SGHTA, CDR2 FQGNSA. V gave up 5 bases and J gave up 2 bases, with 12 bases separating them. There are 15 residues in the CDR3. The CDR3: CASSLRGMTNEKLFF. The CDR3 DNA is TGTGCCAGCAGCCTCCGGGGGATGACTAATGAAAAACTGTTTTTT.

The table lists this clone with a count of one. The chain employs TRBV28 and TRBJ2-5; 11 positions match TRBD1. Germline V gene data show CDR1 as MDHEN and CDR2 as SYDVKM. This CDR3 has 16 residues. J lost 5 bases, V lost 3 bases, and 8 bases had no gene match. The CDR3 bases are TGTGCCAGCAGTTTGAATGGACAGGGGGCATGGGAGACCCAGTACTTC. Translated: CASSLNGQGAWETQYF.

As regards this clone: The same CDR3 arises from other DNA sequences in this sample as well. The chain has TRBV5-6 and TRBJ2-7; no clear D. V lost 4 bases to trimming and J lost 2 bases, with 4 bases between them. This CDR3 spans 11 amino acids. Germline CDR1 is SGHDT and CDR2 is YYEEEE. CDR3 sequence: CASSGTYEQYF. CDR3 bases: TGTGCCAGCAGCGGAACCTACGAGCAGTACTTC. The variable domain in full, with the rest retrieved from reference TRBV5-6 and TRBJ2-7, is DAGVTQSPTHLIKTRGQQVTLRCSPKSGHDTVSWYQQALGQGPQFIFQYYEEEERQRGNFPDRFSGHQFPNYSSELNVNALLLGDSALYLCASSGTYEQYFGPGTRLTVT.

The V gene is TRBV5-4, the J gene TRBJ2-7; maybe TRBD2 (5 bases). This CDR3 region has 14 residues. CDR1 SGHNT and CDR2 YYREEE come from the germline V gene (reference sequence). V was clipped by 3 bases and J by 1 base, with 11 bases between them. The CDR3 DNA sequence: TGTGCCAGCAGCTCGGGATTCGGGTCCTACGAGCAGTACTTC. Its protein is CASSSGFGSYEQYF.

The CDR3 DNA reads TGTGCCAGCAGTTCCCATCCACTAGACAGAGTCAACTACAATGAGCAGTTCTTC. Translation gives CASSSHPLDRVNYNEQFF. The chain couples TRBV27 to TRBJ2-1, with D perhaps matching TRBD1 or TRBD2 (5 bases each). Germline CDR1 and CDR2: MNHEY and SMNVEV (reference sequence). V was trimmed by 4 bases and J by 3 bases, leaving 22 bases between them. The CDR3 is made up of 18 amino acids.

The chain recombines TRBV30 with TRBJ2-7; D ambiguous. V lost 4 bases, J lost 7 bases, and 11 bases lay in between. CDR1 GTSNPN and CDR2 SVGIG come from the germline V gene (reference sequence). The CDR3 consists of 11 residues. The CDR3 DNA sequence: TGTGCCTGGAAGAACCCCTCAGAGCAGTACTTC. This codes for CAWKNPSEQYF.

This chain connects TRBV5-1 to TRBJ2-5; 8 positions match TRBD2. Trimming removed 0 bases from V and 4 bases from J; junction bases left unmatched: 5. Germline V gene lookup returns CDR1 SGHRS and CDR2 YFSETQ. CDR3 length: 15 amino acids. The CDR3 loop is CASSLEAGGVETQYF. The CDR3 DNA sequence: TGCGCCAGCAGCTTGGAGGCGGGAGGAGTAGAGACCCAGTACTTC. Full variable domain (outside the CDR3, taken from reference TRBV5-1 and TRBJ2-5): KAGVTQTPRYLIKTRGQQVTLSCSPISGHRSVSWYQQTPGQGLQFLFEYFSETQRNKGNFPGRFSGRQFSNSRSEMNVSTLELGDSALYLCASSLEAGGVETQYFGPGTRLLVL.

On this clone itself: Other nucleotide sequences in the sample specify the same CDR3. This chain joins TRBV18 and TRBJ1-5; 8 nucleotides agree with TRBD1. The V segment lost 3 bases and the J segment 4 bases; nucleotides outside the gene matches: 5. Germline assignment: CDR1 KGHSH and CDR2 LQKENI. The CDR3 covers 15 residues. Here the CDR3 reads CASSPGQGANQPQHF. The CDR3 DNA sequence: TGTGCCAGCTCACCTGGACAGGGTGCAAATCAGCCCCAGCATTTT.

The chain carries TRBV2 and TRBJ1-2; D remains ambiguous. Trimming took 6 bases from V and 5 from J, leaving 10 bases between them. The CDR3 length is 12 residues. Germline-derived CDR1 and CDR2 are SNHLY and FYNNEI. In DNA form, the CDR3 reads TGTGCCAGCAGAGAACCGGGGTATGGCTACACCTTC. This codes for CASREPGYGYTF.

Turning to this clone: Other DNA sequences in this specimen translate into the identical CDR3. The genes are TRBV6-5 and TRBJ2-7; 7 nucleotides match TRBD1. Germline trimming cut 6 bases from V and 2 bases from J; bases unmatched to any gene: 4. CDR3 length equals 13 residues. Germline V gives CDR1 MNHEY, CDR2 SVGAGI. The CDR3 coding sequence is TGTGCCAGCAGAAGACAGGGAGCCTACGAGCAGTACTTC. Its protein product is CASRRQGAYEQYF.

The chain joins TRBV28 to TRBJ2-7, with no clear D. Germline V gives CDR1 MDHEN, CDR2 SYDVKM. V lost 5 bases, J lost 7 bases, and 12 bases lay in between. The CDR3 has 12 residues. Here the CDR3 DNA reads TGTGCCAGCAGTCTATCCCAGTTTGAGCAGTACTTC. Translation: CASSLSQFEQYF.

V is TRBV9 and J is TRBJ2-1, with 8 bases identical to TRBD1. The CDR3 is 15 amino acids. J gave up 4 bases and V 3 bases, and 6 bases lay outside the gene matches. CDR1 is SGDLS, CDR2 YYNGEE, per germline. CDR3 in amino acids: CASSARTGTYNEQFF. CDR3 bases: TGTGCCAGCAGCGCCCGGACAGGGACTTACAATGAGCAGTTCTTC.

This chain links TRBV5-4 with TRBJ1-2; 8 bases line up with TRBD1. The germline CDR1 and CDR2 sequences are SGHNT and YYREEE (reference sequence). The CDR3 runs to 14 residues. Trimming removed 4 bases from V and 3 bases from J; junction bases left unmatched: 5. CDR3 protein: CASSKPDRDYGYTF. The CDR3, as DNA: TGTGCCAGCAGCAAACCGGACAGGGACTATGGCTACACCTTC.

DNA for the CDR3: TGTGCCAGCAGCATGGCTCCGGTGACTAGCTACGAGCAGTACTTC. Translating gives CASSMAPVTSYEQYF. The rearrangement links TRBV7-8 to TRBJ2-7; the D gene is possibly TRBD2 (6 bases). V was clipped by 5 bases and J by 3 bases, with 17 bases between them. The CDR3 length is 15 residues. The V gene's germline CDR1 is SGHVS and CDR2 FQNEAQ.